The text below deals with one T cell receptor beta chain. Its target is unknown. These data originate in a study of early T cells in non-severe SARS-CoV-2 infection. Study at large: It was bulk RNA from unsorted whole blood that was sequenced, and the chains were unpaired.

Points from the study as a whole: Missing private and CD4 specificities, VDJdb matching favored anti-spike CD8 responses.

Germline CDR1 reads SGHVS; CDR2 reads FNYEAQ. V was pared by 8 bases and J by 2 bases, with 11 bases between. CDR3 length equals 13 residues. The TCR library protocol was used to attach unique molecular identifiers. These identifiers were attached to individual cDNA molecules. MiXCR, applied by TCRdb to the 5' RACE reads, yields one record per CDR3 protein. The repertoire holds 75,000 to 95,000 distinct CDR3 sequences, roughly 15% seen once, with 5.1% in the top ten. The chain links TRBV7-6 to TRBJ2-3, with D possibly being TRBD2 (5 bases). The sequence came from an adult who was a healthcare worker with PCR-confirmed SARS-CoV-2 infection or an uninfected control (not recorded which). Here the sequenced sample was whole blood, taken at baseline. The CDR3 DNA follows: TGTGCCAGCGGAAAAGCGGCCACAGATACGCAGTATTTT. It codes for CASGKAATDTQYF.